Shown below are 20 T cell receptor beta chains from a single sample sequenced in a study of CD8+CD57+ T cells in acquired aplastic anemia. The use of genomic DNA as template underpinned the TCR beta VDJ and CDR3 profiling. TCRdb called the reads again in MiXCR, with one record for every CDR3 protein. Among 150,000 or so distinct CDR3 sequences listed, under 75% were seen once. The sample was sorted CD4+, CD8+, or CD8+CD57+ T cells (not recorded which) from PBMCs. These receptors were obtained from a human donor in good health.

This sequence joins TRBV6-5 and TRBJ1-6; no clear D gene. CDR1 is MNHEY, CDR2 SVGAGI, per germline. Trimming cost V 6 bases and J 0 bases, with 12 bases left between them. The CDR3 length is 16 residues. The DNA for the CDR3 is TGTGCCAGCAGCCGTGATCGTAGCTCCTATAATTCACCCCTCCACTTT. Its protein is CASSRDRSSYNSPLHF.

At least ten counts were recorded for this clonotype. J is TRBJ2-5 and V is TRBV2; 14 bases line up with TRBD2. The CDR3 consists of 16 residues. V dropped 3 bases and J dropped 7; count of bases not matched to a gene: 7. Germline V lookup: CDR1 SNHLY, CDR2 FYNNEI. The CDR3 is CASSDPGLAGVWTQYF. As DNA, the CDR3 is TGTGCCAGCAGTGATCCGGGACTAGCGGGAGTGTGGACCCAGTACTTC. Supplemented by reference TRBV2 and TRBJ2-5, the full variable domain reads EPEVTQTPSHQVTQMGQEVILRCVPISNHLYFYWYRQILGQKVEFLVSFYNNEISEKSEIFDDQFSVERPDGSNFTLKIRSTKLEDSAMYFCASSDPGLAGVWTQYFGPGTRLLVL.

This clonotype was seen ten or more times. J is TRBJ1-2 and V is TRBV5-1; 7 bases line up with TRBD1. This CDR3 is 16 amino acids long. Germline V lookup: CDR1 SGHRS, CDR2 YFSETQ. V shed 2 bases and J 4 bases; nucleotides not matched to a gene: 11. CDR3 bases: TGCGCCAGCAGCTTCGAAGGGACAGAAACCATCTATGGCTACACCTTC. Protein product: CASSFEGTETIYGYTF.

Only one count was recorded for this clonotype. The rearrangement links TRBV5-4 to TRBJ1-1; D gene ambiguous. V lost 4 bases and J 3 bases, leaving 13 bases between the germline ends. Germline CDR1 is SGHNT and CDR2 is YYREEE (reference sequence). The CDR3 totals 14 residues. CDR3 in amino acids: CASSPNPSHTEAFF. Written as DNA, the CDR3 is TGTGCCAGCAGCCCGAACCCTTCCCACACTGAAGCTTTCTTT.

The V and J genes are TRBV5-1 and TRBJ2-7; 8 bases are shared with TRBD1. CDR1 SGHRS and CDR2 YFSETQ come from the germline V gene. With 3 bases clipped from V and 5 bases from J, the junction kept 7 bases outside the gene matches. The CDR3 is 14 residues long. The CDR3 DNA follows: TGCGCCAGCAGCTCCGGACAGGGAATTCACGAGCAGTACTTC. Encoded protein: CASSSGQGIHEQYF.

This rearrangement joins TRBV7-2 to TRBJ2-7; 8 nucleotides match TRBD2. Germline V gene lookup returns CDR1 SGHTA and CDR2 FQGNSA. The V gene end was trimmed by 3 bases and the J gene end by 4 bases; junction bases not matched to a gene: 11. The CDR3 runs 16 residues. DNA for the CDR3: TGTGCCAGCAGCTTGATTTTTGGCGGGGGGACGTACGAGCAGTACTTC. It translates to CASSLIFGGGTYEQYF.

This clonotype appeared a few times. The V and J genes are TRBV10-2 and TRBJ2-7, with D unresolved. The germline CDR1 and CDR2 sequences are WSHSY and SAAADI. V was trimmed by 6 bases and J by 4 bases, leaving 10 bases between them. This CDR3 has 12 amino acids. DNA of the CDR3: TGCGCCAGCAGGCAACAGATTTACGAGCAGTACTTC. This gives the protein CASRQQIYEQYF.

The chain links TRBV24-1 to TRBJ2-1, with D maybe TRBD1 (6 bases). There are 16 residues in the CDR3. V shed 0 bases and J shed 6 bases, with 14 bases lying between them. Germline CDR1 KGHDR, CDR2 SFDVKD. The CDR3 here is CATSDLSRGSANEQFF. The CDR3 region has the DNA TGTGCCACCAGTGATTTGAGCAGGGGATCTGCCAATGAGCAGTTCTTC.

This rearrangement joins TRBV10-2 to TRBJ2-5; D not certain. The V gene lost 6 bases and the J gene lost 2 bases, with 7 bases spanning the gap. This CDR3 region has 12 residues. Germline-derived CDR1 and CDR2 are WSHSY and SAAADI. CDR3 sequence reads: CASSTAQETQYF. CDR3 bases: TGCGCCAGCAGCACTGCGCAAGAGACCCAGTACTTC.

There are many counts of this clonotype. The chain couples TRBV29-1 to TRBJ2-1; D is uncertain. CDR1 and CDR2 from the germline V gene are SQVTM and ANQGSEA. Trimming removed 7 bases at V and 9 bases at J, with 22 bases between. This CDR3 is built from 14 residues. The CDR3, as DNA: TGCAGCGCTACGCCCGTGGCTAAAACGGGTGAGCAGTTCTTC. It specifies CSATPVAKTGEQFF.

The chain carries TRBV11-2 and TRBJ1-1; 7 bases align to TRBD1. Germline V gene data show CDR1 as SGHAT and CDR2 as FQNNGV. J lost 3 bases, V lost 4 bases, and 8 bases had no gene match. This CDR3 is built from 15 residues. The CDR3 is CASSSTRGRDTEAFF. CDR3 bases: TGTGCCAGCAGCTCCACAAGGGGGCGGGACACTGAAGCTTTCTTT.

The CDR3 reads CASSFVGREQYF. The CDR3 DNA reads TGTGCCAGCAGTTTCGTAGGGAGGGAGCAGTACTTC. The J gene is TRBJ2-7, the V gene TRBV6-1; weak D call: TRBD2 (6 bases). The V end was cut by 5 bases, the J end by 7 bases, with 12 bases between. The CDR3 has 12 amino acids. Germline CDR1 reads MNHNS; CDR2 reads SASEGT.

Worth noting for this clonotype: The junction shows a germline mismatch at one end, possibly a read error. This chain joins TRBV10-3 and TRBJ1-3, with a tentative D call TRBD1 (6 bases). This CDR3 is 13 amino acids long. CDR1 and CDR2 (germline): ENHRY, SYGVKD. CDR3 nucleotides: TGTGCCATTAGTGTCCCTTACAGGGAAGCCATATATTTT. This encodes CAISVPYREAIYF.

V usage is TRBV7-3 and J usage is TRBJ1-1; D is undetermined. CDR1 SGHTA and CDR2 FQGTGA come from the germline V gene. V lost 4 bases and J 0 bases, leaving 9 bases between the germline ends. The CDR3 has 14 residues. DNA of the CDR3: TGTGCCAGCAGCTGTGACTCCTTGAACACTGAAGCTTTCTTT. Protein product: CASSCDSLNTEAFF.

The gene calls are TRBV7-9 and TRBJ2-7; D gene uncertain. Germline CDR1 SEHNR, CDR2 FQNEAQ (reference sequence). The CDR3 contains 11 residues. Trimming stripped 5 bases from V and 9 bases from J, with 11 bases between. Here the CDR3 DNA reads TGTGCCAGCAGCCCAGGTGCCTCGCAGTACTTC. Protein product: CASSPGASQYF.

There are many counts of this clonotype. This chain links TRBV11-2 with TRBJ2-7, with D maybe TRBD2 (6 bases). This CDR3 comprises 15 residues. Germline V gene sequence: CDR1 SGHAT, CDR2 FQNNGV. V shed 5 bases and J shed 4 bases, with 18 bases lying between them. CDR3 bases: TGTGCCAGCAGCCACGGGATAGCGGAGGGATACGAGCAGTACTTC. This gives the protein CASSHGIAEGYEQYF.

The CDR3 DNA sequence: TGCAGTGCTAGGCGGGACCAATACGAGCAGTACTTC. Translating it yields CSARRDQYEQYF. The chain carries TRBV20-1 and TRBJ2-7; tentative D call: TRBD2 (6 bases). Germline CDR1 is DFQATT and CDR2 is SNEGSKA (reference sequence). The CDR3 runs 12 residues. Trimming cost V 3 bases and J 4 bases, with 10 bases left between them.

This clonotype was observed a few times. The rearrangement joins TRBV4-1 to TRBJ2-2, with TRBD2 identical over 13 bases. The ends lost 3 bases at V and 3 bases at J; junction bases unmatched: 10. This CDR3 is built from 19 residues. In germline, CDR1 is MGHRA, CDR2 YSYEKL. The CDR3 is CASSQLKGTSGKYTGELFF. The CDR3 nucleotides are TGCGCCAGCAGCCAGCTAAAAGGGACTAGCGGGAAGTACACCGGGGAGCTGTTTTTT.

In its sample, this clonotype was seen many times. This chain joins TRBV20-1 and TRBJ2-1, with 10 bases fitting TRBD2. The CDR3 spans 17 residues. With V trimmed by 6 bases and J by 9 bases, 20 bases remained unmatched. The germline V gene encodes CDR1 DFQATT and CDR2 SNEGSKA (reference sequence). The CDR3 reads CSATGLLAGKVYGEQFF. CDR3 bases: TGCAGTGCCACCGGGTTACTAGCGGGAAAGGTGTATGGTGAGCAGTTCTTC.

The chain combines TRBV19 with TRBJ2-7; TRBD1 matches at 7 bases. Per germline, CDR1 LNHDA and CDR2 SQIVND (reference sequence). Trimming at V came to 6 bases and at J to 3 bases, leaving 8 bases not matched to a gene. The length of the CDR3 is 14 residues. The CDR3 DNA follows: TGTGCCAGTAGGCAGGGGGTGGGAATCTACGAGCAGTACTTC. It encodes CASRQGVGIYEQYF.